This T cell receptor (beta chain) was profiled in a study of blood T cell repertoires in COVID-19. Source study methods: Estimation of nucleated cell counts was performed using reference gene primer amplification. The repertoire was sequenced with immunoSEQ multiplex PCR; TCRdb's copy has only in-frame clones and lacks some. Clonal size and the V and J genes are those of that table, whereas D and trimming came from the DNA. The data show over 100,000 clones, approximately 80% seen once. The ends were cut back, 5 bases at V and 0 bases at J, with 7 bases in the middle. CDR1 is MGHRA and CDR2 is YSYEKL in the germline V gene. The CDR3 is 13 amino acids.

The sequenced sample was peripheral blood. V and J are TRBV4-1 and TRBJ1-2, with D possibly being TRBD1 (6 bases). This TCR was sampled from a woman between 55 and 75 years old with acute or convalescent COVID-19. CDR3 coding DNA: TGCGCCAGCAGCTACAGGGCTAACTATGGCTACACCTTC. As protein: CASSYRANYGYTF.